This is a list of T cell receptor beta chains from one sample in a study of OX40 agonist ivuxolimab in advanced cancers. The table came from immunoSEQ multiplex PCR; TCRdb's copy has only in-frame clones and leaves some out. The sample holds tens of thousands of clones, 70% to 90% seen once. The specimen comprised CD4+ or CD8+ T cells sorted from blood, sampled in a trial of the OX40 agonist ivuxolimab. Receptor source: an adult with an advanced solid tumor such as melanoma, head and neck, liver or kidney cancer. Both conserved end residues are part of each CDR3. The D gene is left open where the match is weak. Only part of the rows carry a size: once, few, many, or a class if the clone is expanded.

D gene	clone size	V gene	J gene	CDR3 DNA	CDR3 protein
.	.	TRBV15	TRBJ2-3	TGTGCCACCAGCACCCAGATTCATGGGCGGGATACAGATACGCAGTATTTT	CATSTQIHGRDTDTQYF
TRBD1	.	TRBV29-1	TRBJ1-4	TGCAGCGTAGGACAGGGAACTAATGAAAAACTGTTTTTT	CSVGQGTNEKLFF
TRBD1	.	TRBV5-1	TRBJ2-1	TGCGCCAGCAGCTTCGGACAGGGGGGACACAATGAGCAGTTCTTC	CASSFGQGGHNEQFF
.	.	TRBV14	TRBJ1-4	TGTGCCAGCAGCCAAGGCCTTAATGAAAAACTGTTTTTT	CASSQGLNEKLFF
TRBD1	.	TRBV28	TRBJ1-2	TGTGCCAGCAGTTCCCGACAGGGGTTTGGCTACACCTTC	CASSSRQGFGYTF
.	.	TRBV18	TRBJ2-4	TGTGCCAGCTCACCGTTCAAGGGGAACATTCAGTACTTC	CASSPFKGNIQYF
.	.	TRBV5-6	TRBJ2-7	TGTGCCAGCAGCTTGTCAGGGACTCTCTACGAGCAGTACTTC	CASSLSGTLYEQYF
.	.	TRBV6-1	TRBJ1-5	TGTGCCAGCAGTCTACCGGGACTGATGGATCAGCCCCAGCATTTT	CASSLPGLMDQPQHF
.	.	TRBV7-2	TRBJ1-6	TGTGCCAGCAGCGGGCGGACAAACCTAGATTCACCCCTCCACTTT	CASSGRTNLDSPLHF
.	.	TRBV19	TRBJ2-7	TGTGCCAGTAGTATAGCAGGGATATCATCCTACGAGCAGTACTTC	CASSIAGISSYEQYF
TRBD1	.	TRBV6-5	TRBJ1-2	TGTGCCAGCAGTGATACAGGGGACTGGGGCTACACCTTC	CASSDTGDWGYTF
TRBD1	once	TRBV7-6	TRBJ2-6	TGTGCCAGCAGCTTAGAGGGGGCGGGCGGGGCCAACGTCCTGACTTTC	CASSLEGAGGANVLTF
.	once	TRBV18	TRBJ1-1	TGTGCCAGCTCAGAAGGGGGGAACACTGAAGCTTTCTTT	CASSEGGNTEAFF
.	.	TRBV5-5	TRBJ1-4	TGTGCCAGCAGCGGGGGCCGGGCAGGTGGTGAAAAACTGTTTTTT	CASSGGRAGGEKLFF
TRBD2	.	TRBV4-3	TRBJ2-5	TGCGCCAGCAGCCAAGAGGCCGGGGGGGCATCAGAGACCCAGTACTTC	CASSQEAGGASETQYF
TRBD2	.	TRBV5-1	TRBJ2-5	TGCGCCAGGGAAGCGGAGCGGGGGGCTATACACCAAGAGACCCAGTACTTC	CAREAERGAIHQETQYF
.	.	TRBV5-1	TRBJ2-5	TGCGCCAGCAGCCAGGGGTCACAAGAGACCCAGTACTTC	CASSQGSQETQYF
TRBD1	.	TRBV6-5	TRBJ1-2	TGTGCCAGCAGGGCTAGGACAGGGCGAACCTATGGCTACACCTTC	CASRARTGRTYGYTF
TRBD1	.	TRBV18	TRBJ1-4	TGTGCCAGCTCACGACAGGGTGATGAAAAACTGTTTTTT	CASSRQGDEKLFF
.	.	TRBV19	TRBJ1-5	TGTGCCAGTAGTATTGGGCGGGCCTTAAGTGGCAATCAGCCCCAGCATTTT	CASSIGRALSGNQPQHF
TRBD2	.	TRBV28	TRBJ2-5	TGTGCCAGCAGCCTGTCTGGGACTAGCGGGAGGTTCCAAGAGACCCAGTACTTC	CASSLSGTSGRFQETQYF
.	.	TRBV9	TRBJ2-5	TGTGCCAGCAGTCCTACCCTGGGAGAGACCCAGTACTTC	CASSPTLGETQYF
TRBD2	.	TRBV7-2	TRBJ2-7	TGTGCCAGCAGCTTAGTGACTAGCGGGAGTTACGAGCAGTACTTC	CASSLVTSGSYEQYF
TRBD2	.	TRBV18	TRBJ2-7	TGTGCCAGCTCACCAGGCGGGGGGGGCCACTACGAGCAGTACTTC	CASSPGGGGHYEQYF
.	.	TRBV10-3	TRBJ2-1	TGTGCCGTCGGGTCCTCGGGGCAGTTCTTC	CAVGSSGQFF
TRBD2	few	TRBV7-9	TRBJ2-7	TGTGCCAGCAGCCTTACGCGCGGGGGGGCCCACTACGAGCAGTACTTC	CASSLTRGGAHYEQYF
.	.	TRBV6-4	TRBJ1-6	TGTGCCAGCAGTCAGGGGTCCAATTCACCCCTCCACTTT	CASSQGSNSPLHF
TRBD1	.	TRBV4-1	TRBJ2-2	TGCGCCAGCAGCCGCTCTTCCGCAGGGGGCATGAACACCGGGGAGCTGTTTTTT	CASSRSSAGGMNTGELFF
TRBD1	.	TRBV2	TRBJ1-1	TGTGCCACCGCCGGGACAGGGGCCAACACTGAAGCTTTCTTT	CATAGTGANTEAFF
.	.	TRBV28	TRBJ1-2	TGTGCCAGCAGTTTAAGGACCCCGGGGTATGGCTACACCTTC	CASSLRTPGYGYTF
TRBD1	.	TRBV6-6	TRBJ2-7	TGTGCCAGCAGTTACCCCCGACAGGGTGGCGAGCAGTACTTC	CASSYPRQGGEQYF
.	.	TRBV27	TRBJ2-3	TGTGCCACAACGCGGGGGCAGGGGCCTAGGGATACGCAGTATTTT	CATTRGQGPRDTQYF
.	.	TRBV7-2	TRBJ2-3	TGTGCCAGCACCCGGGGTCCTCCGCCAGATACGCAGTATTTT	CASTRGPPPDTQYF
.	.	TRBV28	TRBJ2-5	TGTGCCAGCAGTTTATCAGGGTCCCAAGAGACCCAGTACTTC	CASSLSGSQETQYF
.	.	TRBV18	TRBJ2-7	TGTGCCAGCTCACCACCGAGCGGGCGTAATTACGAGCAGTACTTC	CASSPPSGRNYEQYF
.	.	TRBV6-5	TRBJ2-7	TGTGCCAGCAGACTCGAGGGTGCGACCCTCTACGAGCAGTACTTC	CASRLEGATLYEQYF
.	.	TRBV11-2	TRBJ2-3	TGTGCCAGCAGCTTAGGTCTATCCTCAGATACGCAGTATTTT	CASSLGLSSDTQYF
.	once	TRBV11-3	TRBJ2-7	TGTGCCAGCAGCTTAGAGGCAGGGGTGCACAACGAGCAGTACTTC	CASSLEAGVHNEQYF
.	.	TRBV28	TRBJ2-7	TGTGCCAGCGGACTATCCTACGAGCAGTACTTC	CASGLSYEQYF
TRBD1	once	TRBV7-3	TRBJ2-5	TGTGCCAGCAGCTTGGGACAGCAAGAGACCCAGTACTTC	CASSLGQQETQYF
.	.	TRBV30	TRBJ2-1	TGTGCCTGGAGTGGGTCAGGCGGTGAGCAGTTCTTC	CAWSGSGGEQFF
.	.	TRBV28	TRBJ2-3	TGTGCCAGCAGTCCCCGACAGGGGAGGGGTACTAGCACAGATACGCAGTATTTT	CASSPRQGRGTSTDTQYF
TRBD2	.	TRBV12-5	TRBJ2-3	TGTGCTAGTGGTTTAGGACTAGCGTTGCAGTATTTT	CASGLGLALQYF
.	.	TRBV5-1	TRBJ2-7	TGCGCCAGCAGCCGCGGGGAATCAGGCGAGCAGTACTTC	CASSRGESGEQYF
TRBD1	.	TRBV10-3	TRBJ2-5	TGTGCCATCAGTGAGGGACAGGGACAAGAGACCCAGTACTTC	CAISEGQGQETQYF
TRBD2	once	TRBV28	TRBJ2-7	TGTGCCAGCAGGGACTCGGGGGGGCTCTACGAGCAGTACTTC	CASRDSGGLYEQYF